These T cell receptor beta chains were read from a single sample in a study of CD8+ T cells in alopecia areata. Produced via immunoSEQ multiplex PCR; TCRdb's table is partial and in-frame only. Of around 190,000 clones listed, roughly 56% are singletons. What was sequenced was CD8+ T cells sorted from blood. Receptors originate from a human donor in good health. Each CDR3 is given with its conserved first and last residue. The D gene is left open where the match is weak.

TRBV23-1	TRBJ1-4	-	CASRTGEKLFF
TRBV9	TRBJ2-2	-	CASSVIRTGELFF
TRBV28	TRBJ2-1	TRBD2	CASSPLAGGNNEQFF
TRBV7-2	TRBJ1-1	-	CASSPDGLNTEAFF
TRBV7-9	TRBJ1-1	-	CASSSPGLGTEAFF
TRBV7-9	TRBJ2-5	-	CASSPRGAETQYF
TRBV4-2	TRBJ2-3	-	CASSQVWDGVMQYF
TRBV5-1	TRBJ1-1	-	CASSSPGDTEAFF
TRBV19	TRBJ2-7	-	CASSPGLPYEQYF
TRBV5-6	TRBJ1-6	-	CASSFGTGNSPLHF
TRBV10-2	TRBJ2-7	TRBD2	CASSESAGGQYEQYF
TRBV30	TRBJ1-4	-	CACSPTNEKLFF
TRBV7-8	TRBJ2-3	TRBD2	CASSVSGGVASTDTQYF
TRBV7-8	TRBJ1-2	-	CASSSRGGYGYTF